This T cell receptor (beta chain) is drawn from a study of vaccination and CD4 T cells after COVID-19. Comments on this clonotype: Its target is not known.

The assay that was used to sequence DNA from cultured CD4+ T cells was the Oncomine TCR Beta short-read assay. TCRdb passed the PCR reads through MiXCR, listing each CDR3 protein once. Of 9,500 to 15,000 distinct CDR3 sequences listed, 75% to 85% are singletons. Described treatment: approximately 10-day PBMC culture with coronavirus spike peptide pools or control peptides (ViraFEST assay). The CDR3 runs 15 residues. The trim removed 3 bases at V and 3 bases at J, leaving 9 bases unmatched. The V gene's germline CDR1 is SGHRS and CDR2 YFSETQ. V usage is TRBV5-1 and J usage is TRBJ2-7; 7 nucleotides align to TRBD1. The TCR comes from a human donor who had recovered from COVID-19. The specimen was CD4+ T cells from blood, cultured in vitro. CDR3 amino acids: CASSSGTTGIYEQYF. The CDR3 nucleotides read TGCGCCAGCAGCTCGGGCACGACAGGGATCTACGAGCAGTACTTC.